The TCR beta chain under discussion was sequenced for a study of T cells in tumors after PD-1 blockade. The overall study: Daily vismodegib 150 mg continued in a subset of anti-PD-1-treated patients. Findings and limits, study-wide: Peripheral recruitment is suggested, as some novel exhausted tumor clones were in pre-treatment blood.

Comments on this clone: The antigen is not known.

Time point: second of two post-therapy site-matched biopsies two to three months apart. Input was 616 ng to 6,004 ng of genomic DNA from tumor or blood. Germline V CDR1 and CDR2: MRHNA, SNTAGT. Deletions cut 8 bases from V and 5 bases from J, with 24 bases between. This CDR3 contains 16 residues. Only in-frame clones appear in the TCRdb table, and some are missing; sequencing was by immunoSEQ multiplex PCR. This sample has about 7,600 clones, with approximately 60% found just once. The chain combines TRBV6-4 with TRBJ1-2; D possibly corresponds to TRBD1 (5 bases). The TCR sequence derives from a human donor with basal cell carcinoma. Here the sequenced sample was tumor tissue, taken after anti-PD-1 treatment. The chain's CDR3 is CASRQGEVLLGYGYTF. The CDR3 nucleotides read TGTGCCAGCCGCCAAGGGGAGGTGCTTTTAGGTTATGGCTACACCTTC.